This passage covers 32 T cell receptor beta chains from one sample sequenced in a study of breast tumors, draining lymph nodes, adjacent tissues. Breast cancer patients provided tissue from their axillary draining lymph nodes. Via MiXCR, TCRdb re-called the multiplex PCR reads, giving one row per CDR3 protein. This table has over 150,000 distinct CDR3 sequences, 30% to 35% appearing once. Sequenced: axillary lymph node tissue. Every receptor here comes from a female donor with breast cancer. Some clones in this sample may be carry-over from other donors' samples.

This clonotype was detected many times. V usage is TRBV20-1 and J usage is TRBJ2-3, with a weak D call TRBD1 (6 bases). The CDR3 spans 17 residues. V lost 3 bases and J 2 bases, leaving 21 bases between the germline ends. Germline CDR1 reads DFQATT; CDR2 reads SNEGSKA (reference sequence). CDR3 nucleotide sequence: TGCAGTGCTAGCCGGGACACAACCAGGGGATACACAGATACGCAGTATTTT. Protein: CSASRDTTRGYTDTQYF.

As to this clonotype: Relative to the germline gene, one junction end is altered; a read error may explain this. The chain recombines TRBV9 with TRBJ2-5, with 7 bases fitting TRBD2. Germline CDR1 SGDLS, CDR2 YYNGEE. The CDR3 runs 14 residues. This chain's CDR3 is CASSVEWGGEAQSF. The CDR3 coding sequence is TGTGCCAGCAGCGTAGAGTGGGGGGGAGAGGCCCAGTCCTTC. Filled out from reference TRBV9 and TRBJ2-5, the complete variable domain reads DSGVTQTPKHLITATGQRVTLRCSPRSGDLSVYWYQQSLDQGLQFLIQYYNGEERAKGNILERFSAQQFPDLHSELNLSSLELGDSALYFCASSVEWGGEAQSFGPGTRLLVL.

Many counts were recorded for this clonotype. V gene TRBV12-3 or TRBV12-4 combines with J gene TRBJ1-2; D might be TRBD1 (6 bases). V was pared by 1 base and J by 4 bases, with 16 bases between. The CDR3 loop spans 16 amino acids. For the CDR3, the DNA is TGTGCCAGCAGTTTAGACGGACTAGGGGGGGGCTATGGCTACACCTTC. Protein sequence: CASSLDGLGGGYGYTF.

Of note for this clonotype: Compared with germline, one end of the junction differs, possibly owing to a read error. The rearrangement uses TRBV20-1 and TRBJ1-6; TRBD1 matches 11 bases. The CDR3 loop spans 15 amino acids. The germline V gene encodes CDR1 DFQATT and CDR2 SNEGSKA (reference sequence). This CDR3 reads CSATGTGGTDSPLHF. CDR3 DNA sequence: TGTAGTGCGACCGGGACAGGGGGGACAGATTCACCCCTCCACTTT.

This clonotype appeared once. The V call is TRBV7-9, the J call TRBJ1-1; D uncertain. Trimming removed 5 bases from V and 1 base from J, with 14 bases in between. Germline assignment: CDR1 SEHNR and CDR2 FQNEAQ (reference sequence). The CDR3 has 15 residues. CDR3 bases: TGTGCCAGCAGCCACCCCACCATAGAGAACACTGAAGCTTTCTTT. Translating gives CASSHPTIENTEAFF.

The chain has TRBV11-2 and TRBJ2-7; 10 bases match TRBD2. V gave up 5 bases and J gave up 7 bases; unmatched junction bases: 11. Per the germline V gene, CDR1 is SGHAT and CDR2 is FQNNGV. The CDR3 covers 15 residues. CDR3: CASSRLAGANNEQYF. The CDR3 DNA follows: TGTGCCAGCAGCCGTCTAGCGGGGGCGAATAATGAGCAGTACTTC.

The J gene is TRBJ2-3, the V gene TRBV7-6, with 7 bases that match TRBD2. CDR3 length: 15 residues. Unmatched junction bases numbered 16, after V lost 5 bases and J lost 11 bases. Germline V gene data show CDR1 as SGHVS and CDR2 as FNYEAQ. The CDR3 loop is CASSMGTISYNEQYF. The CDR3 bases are TGTGCCAGCAGCATGGGGACTATCTCCTACAATGAGCAGTATTTT.

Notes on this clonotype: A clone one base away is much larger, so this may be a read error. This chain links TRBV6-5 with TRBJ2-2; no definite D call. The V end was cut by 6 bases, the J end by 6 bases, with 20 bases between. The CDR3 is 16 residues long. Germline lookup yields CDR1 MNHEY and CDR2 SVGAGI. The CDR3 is CASSPLEQIMAGELFF. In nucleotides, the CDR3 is TGTGCCAGCAGCCCCCTAGAGCAGATCATGGCCGGGGAGCTGTTTTTT.

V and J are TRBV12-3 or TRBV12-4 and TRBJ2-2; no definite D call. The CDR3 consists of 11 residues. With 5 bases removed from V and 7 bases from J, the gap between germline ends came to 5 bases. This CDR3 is CASSEVGELFF. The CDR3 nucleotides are TGTGCCAGCAGTGAGGTCGGGGAGCTGTTTTTT.

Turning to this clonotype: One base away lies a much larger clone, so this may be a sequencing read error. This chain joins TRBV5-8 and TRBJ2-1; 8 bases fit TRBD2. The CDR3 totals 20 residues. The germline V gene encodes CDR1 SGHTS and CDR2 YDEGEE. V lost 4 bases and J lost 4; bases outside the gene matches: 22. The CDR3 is CASSGISAQVTSGHYNEQFF. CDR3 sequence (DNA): TGTGCCAGCAGCGGAATATCGGCACAGGTAACTAGCGGCCATTACAATGAGCAGTTCTTC. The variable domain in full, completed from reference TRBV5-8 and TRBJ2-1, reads EAGVTQSPTHLIKTRGQQATLRCSPISGHTSVYWYQQALGLGLQFLLWYDEGEERNRGNFPPRFSGRQFPNYSSELNVNALELEDSALYLCASSGISAQVTSGHYNEQFFGPGTRLTVL.

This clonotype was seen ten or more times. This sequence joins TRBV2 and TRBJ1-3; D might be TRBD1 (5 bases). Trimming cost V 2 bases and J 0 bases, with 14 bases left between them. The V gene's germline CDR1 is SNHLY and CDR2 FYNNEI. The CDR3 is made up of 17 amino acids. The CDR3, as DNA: TGTGCCAGCAGTGAACCACCCGGGAGGGGCTCTGGAAACACCATATATTTT. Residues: CASSEPPGRGSGNTIYF.

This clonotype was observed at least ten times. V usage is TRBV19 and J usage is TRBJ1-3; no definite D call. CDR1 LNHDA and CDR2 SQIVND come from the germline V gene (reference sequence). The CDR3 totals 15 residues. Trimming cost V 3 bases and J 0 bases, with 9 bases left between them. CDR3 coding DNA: TGTGCCAGTAGTATTTTTGAGACCTCTGGAAACACCATATATTTT. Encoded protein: CASSIFETSGNTIYF.

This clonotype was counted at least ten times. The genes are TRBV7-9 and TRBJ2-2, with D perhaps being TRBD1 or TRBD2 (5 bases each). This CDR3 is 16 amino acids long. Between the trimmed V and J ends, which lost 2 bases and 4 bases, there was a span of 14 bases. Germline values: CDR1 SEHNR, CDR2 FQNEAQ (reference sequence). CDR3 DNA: TGTGCCAGCAGCTTAAGGGACGGCTATCTCACCGGGGAGCTGTTTTTT. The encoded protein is CASSLRDGYLTGELFF.

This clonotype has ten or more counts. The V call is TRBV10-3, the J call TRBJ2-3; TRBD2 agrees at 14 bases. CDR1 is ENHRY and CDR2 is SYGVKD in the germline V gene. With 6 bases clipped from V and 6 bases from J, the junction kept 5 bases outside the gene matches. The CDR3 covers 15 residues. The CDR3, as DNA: TGTGCCATCAGCCTGACTAGCGGGGGGGCCGATACGCAGTATTTT. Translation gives CAISLTSGGADTQYF.

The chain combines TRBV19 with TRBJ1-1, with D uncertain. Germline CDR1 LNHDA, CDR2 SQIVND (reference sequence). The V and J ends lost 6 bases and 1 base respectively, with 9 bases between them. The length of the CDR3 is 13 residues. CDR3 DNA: TGTGCCAGTAGCGCACAGAGGAACACTGAAGCTTTCTTT. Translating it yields CASSAQRNTEAFF.

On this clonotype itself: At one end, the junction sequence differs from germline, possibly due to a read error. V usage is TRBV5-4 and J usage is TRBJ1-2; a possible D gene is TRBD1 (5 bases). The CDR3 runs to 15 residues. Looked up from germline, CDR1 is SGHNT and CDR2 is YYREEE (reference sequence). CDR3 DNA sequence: TGTGCCTGCAGCTTGGGGCAGGCACTTAACTATGGCTACACCTTC. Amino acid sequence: CACSLGQALNYGYTF. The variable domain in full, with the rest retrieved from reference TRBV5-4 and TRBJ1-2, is ETGVTQSPTHLIKTRGQQVTLRCSSQSGHNTVSWYQQALGQGPQFIFQYYREEENGRGNFPPRFSGLQFPNYSSELNVNALELDDSALYLCACSLGQALNYGYTFGSGTRLTVV.

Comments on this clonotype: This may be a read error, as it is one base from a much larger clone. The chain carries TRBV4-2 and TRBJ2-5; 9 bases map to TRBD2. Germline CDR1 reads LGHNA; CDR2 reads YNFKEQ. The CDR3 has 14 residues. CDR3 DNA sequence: TGTGCCAGCAGCCCAGCGGGGGGCAAAGAGACCCGGTACTTC. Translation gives CASSPAGGKETRYF.

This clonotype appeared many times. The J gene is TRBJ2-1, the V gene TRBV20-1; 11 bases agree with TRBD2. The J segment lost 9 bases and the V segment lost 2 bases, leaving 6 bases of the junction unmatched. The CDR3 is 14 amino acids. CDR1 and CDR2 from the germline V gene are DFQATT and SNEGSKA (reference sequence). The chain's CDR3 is CSARLSGGAGEQFF. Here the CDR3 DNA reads TGCAGTGCTAGACTTAGCGGGGGGGCCGGTGAGCAGTTCTTC.

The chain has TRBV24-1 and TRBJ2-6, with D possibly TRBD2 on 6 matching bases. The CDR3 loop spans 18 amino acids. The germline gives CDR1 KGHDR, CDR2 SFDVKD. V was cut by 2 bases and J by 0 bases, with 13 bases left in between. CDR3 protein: CATSDWSGESSGANVLTF. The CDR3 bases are TGTGCCACCAGTGATTGGTCGGGGGAAAGCTCTGGGGCCAACGTCCTGACTTTC.

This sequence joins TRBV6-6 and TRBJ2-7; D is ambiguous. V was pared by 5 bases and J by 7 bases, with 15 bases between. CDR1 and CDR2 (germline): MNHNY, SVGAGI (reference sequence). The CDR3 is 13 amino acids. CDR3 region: CASSHEKVREQYF. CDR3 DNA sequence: TGTGCCAGCAGTCACGAGAAGGTCCGTGAGCAGTACTTC.

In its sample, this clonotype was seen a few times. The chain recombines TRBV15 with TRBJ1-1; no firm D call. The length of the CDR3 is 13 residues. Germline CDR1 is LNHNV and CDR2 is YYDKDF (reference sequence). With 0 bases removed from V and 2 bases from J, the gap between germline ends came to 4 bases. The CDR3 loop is CATSRDRNTEAFF. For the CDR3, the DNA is TGTGCCACCAGCAGAGACAGAAACACTGAAGCTTTCTTT.

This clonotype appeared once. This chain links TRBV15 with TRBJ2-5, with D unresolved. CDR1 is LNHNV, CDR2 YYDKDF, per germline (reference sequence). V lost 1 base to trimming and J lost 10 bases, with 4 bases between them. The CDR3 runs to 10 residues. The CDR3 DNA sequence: TGTGCCACCAGCAGAGGAATCCAGTACTTC. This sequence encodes CATSRGIQYF.

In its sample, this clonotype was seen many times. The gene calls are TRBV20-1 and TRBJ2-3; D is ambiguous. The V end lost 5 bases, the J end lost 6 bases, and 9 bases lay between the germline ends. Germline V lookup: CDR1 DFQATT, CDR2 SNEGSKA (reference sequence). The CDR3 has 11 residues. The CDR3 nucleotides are TGCAGTGCTCGAGCGTGGGATACGCAGTATTTT. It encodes CSARAWDTQYF.

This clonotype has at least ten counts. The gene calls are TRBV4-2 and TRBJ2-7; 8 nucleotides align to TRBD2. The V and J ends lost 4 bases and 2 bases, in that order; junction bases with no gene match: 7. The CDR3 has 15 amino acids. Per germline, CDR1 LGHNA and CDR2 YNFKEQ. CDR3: CASSPSGRSTYEQYF. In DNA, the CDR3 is TGTGCCAGCAGCCCCAGCGGGAGATCCACCTACGAGCAGTACTTC.

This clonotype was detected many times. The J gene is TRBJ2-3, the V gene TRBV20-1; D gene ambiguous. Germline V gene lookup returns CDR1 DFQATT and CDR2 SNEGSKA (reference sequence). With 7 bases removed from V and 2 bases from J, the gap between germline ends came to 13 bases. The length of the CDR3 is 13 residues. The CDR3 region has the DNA TGCAGTGGGTTTGGTCGGAACACAGATACGCAGTATTTT. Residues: CSGFGRNTDTQYF.

CDR3 coding DNA: TGCAGTGCCCGTCCGACTAGCGGGTCAGGGGGTATTTGGGAGACCCAGCATTTT. Protein: CSARPTSGSGGIWETQHF. The chain has TRBV20-1 and TRBJ1-5, with 7 bases identical to TRBD1. There are 18 residues in the CDR3. CDR1 is DFQATT, CDR2 SNEGSKA, per germline (reference sequence). V shed 6 bases, J shed 11 bases, and the junction held 28 bases outside the gene matches.

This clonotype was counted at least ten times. CDR3 in amino acids: CASSLDRDYYGYTF. The CDR3 region has the DNA TGCGCCAGCAGCTTAGACAGGGACTACTATGGCTACACCTTC. V and J are TRBV5-1 and TRBJ1-2; 7 bases are shared with TRBD1. Germline lookup yields CDR1 SGHRS and CDR2 YFSETQ. The CDR3 extends over 14 amino acids. After removal of 2 bases from V and 3 bases from J, the junction contained 4 bases not matched to a gene.

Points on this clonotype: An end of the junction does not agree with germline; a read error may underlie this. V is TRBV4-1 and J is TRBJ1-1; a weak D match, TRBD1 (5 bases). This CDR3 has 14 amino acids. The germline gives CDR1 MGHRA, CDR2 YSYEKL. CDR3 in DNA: TGTGCCAGCAGCCAAGATCAGCAGGGAGGAGGAGCTTTCTTT. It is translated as CASSQDQQGGGAFF.

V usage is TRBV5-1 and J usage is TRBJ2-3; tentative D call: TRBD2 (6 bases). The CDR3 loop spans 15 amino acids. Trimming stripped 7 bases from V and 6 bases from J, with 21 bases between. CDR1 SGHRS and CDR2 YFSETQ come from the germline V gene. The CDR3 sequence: CASRAEGYLADTQYF. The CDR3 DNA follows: TGCGCCAGCCGCGCGGAGGGGTACCTCGCCGATACGCAGTATTTT. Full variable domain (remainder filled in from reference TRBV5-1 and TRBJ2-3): KAGVTQTPRYLIKTRGQQVTLSCSPISGHRSVSWYQQTPGQGLQFLFEYFSETQRNKGNFPGRFSGRQFSNSRSEMNVSTLELGDSALYLCASRAEGYLADTQYFGPGTRLTVL.

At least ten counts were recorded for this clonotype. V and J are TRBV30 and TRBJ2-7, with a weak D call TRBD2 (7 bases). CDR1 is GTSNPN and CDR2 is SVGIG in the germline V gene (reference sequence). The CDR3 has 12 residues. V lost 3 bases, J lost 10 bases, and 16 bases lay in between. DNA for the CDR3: TGTGCCTGGAGGAGGGGAGGGGACATCCAGTACTTC. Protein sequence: CAWRRGGDIQYF. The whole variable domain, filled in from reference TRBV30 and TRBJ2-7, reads SQTIHQWPATLVQPVGSPLSLECTVEGTSNPNLYWYRQAAGRGLQLLFYSVGIGQISSEVPQNLSASRPQDRQFILSSKKLLLSDSGFYLCAWRRGGDIQYFGPGTRLTVT.

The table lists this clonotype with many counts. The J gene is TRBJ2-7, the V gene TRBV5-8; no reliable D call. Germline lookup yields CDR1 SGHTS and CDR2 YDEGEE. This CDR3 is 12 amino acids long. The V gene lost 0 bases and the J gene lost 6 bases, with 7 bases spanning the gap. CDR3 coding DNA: TGTGCCAGCAGCTTGGTAGGGATCGAGCAGTACTTC. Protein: CASSLVGIEQYF.

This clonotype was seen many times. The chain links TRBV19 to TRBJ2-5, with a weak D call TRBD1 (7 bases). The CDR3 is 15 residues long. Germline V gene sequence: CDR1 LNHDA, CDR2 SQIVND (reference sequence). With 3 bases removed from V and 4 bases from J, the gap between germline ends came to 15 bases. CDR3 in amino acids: CASSIGGGVSETQYF. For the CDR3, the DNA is TGTGCCAGTAGTATCGGAGGGGGCGTTTCAGAGACCCAGTACTTC.